What follows are 9 T cell receptor beta chains derived from one specimen sequenced in a study of T cell changes during pregnancy in multiple sclerosis. Assay used: immunoSEQ multiplex PCR; TCRdb lists only in-frame clones, some missing. The table includes nearly 80,000 clones, around nine tenths detected once. The source was CD4+ T cells from peripheral blood mononuclear cells, collected before pregnancy. All receptors derive from a female donor with multiple sclerosis, enrolled in a pregnancy study.

The chain couples TRBV5-1 to TRBJ2-2; 10 bases line up with TRBD2. CDR3 length: 16 amino acids. J gave up 1 base and V 2 bases, and 2 bases lay outside the gene matches. Germline-derived CDR1 and CDR2 are SGHRS and YFSETQ. The CDR3 coding sequence is TGCGCCAGCAGCTTCATAGCGGGAGGGAACACCGGGGAGCTGTTTTTT. Translation: CASSFIAGGNTGELFF. Looking up the rest from reference TRBV5-1 and TRBJ2-2 gives the full variable domain: KAGVTQTPRYLIKTRGQQVTLSCSPISGHRSVSWYQQTPGQGLQFLFEYFSETQRNKGNFPGRFSGRQFSNSRSEMNVSTLELGDSALYLCASSFIAGGNTGELFFGEGSRLTVL.

V and J are TRBV19 and TRBJ1-1; D may be TRBD1 (5 bases). The CDR3 covers 15 residues. Germline-derived CDR1 and CDR2 are LNHDA and SQIVND (reference sequence). Trimming cost V 5 bases and J 3 bases, with 16 bases left between them. Here the CDR3 DNA reads TGTGCCAGTAGTGTGGGAAGGGGCTCGGACACTGAAGCTTTCTTT. Translating it yields CASSVGRGSDTEAFF.

The chain recombines TRBV5-1 with TRBJ1-2; D unresolved. The V end was cut by 4 bases, the J end by 0 bases, with 7 bases between. CDR1 is SGHRS and CDR2 is YFSETQ in the germline V gene. This CDR3 has 13 residues. CDR3 amino acids: CASSLGANYGYTF. As DNA, the CDR3 is TGCGCCAGCAGCCTAGGCGCTAACTATGGCTACACCTTC.

CDR3 DNA: TGTGCCAGCAGCCAAAAGGCCCAGGAAGAGACCCAGTACTTC. The encoded protein is CASSQKAQEETQYF. This chain uses TRBV14 with TRBJ2-5; D uncertain. V lost 2 bases and J 3 bases, leaving 10 bases between the germline ends. In germline, CDR1 is SGHDN, CDR2 FVKESK. This CDR3 is 14 amino acids long. Combining the CDR3 with reference TRBV14 and TRBJ2-5 gives the whole variable domain EAGVTQFPSHSVIEKGQTVTLRCDPISGHDNLYWYRRVMGKEIKFLLHFVKESKQDESGMPNNRFLAERTGGTYSTLKVQPAELEDSGVYFCASSQKAQEETQYFGPGTRLLVL.

V and J are TRBV30 and TRBJ1-2, with 8 positions matching TRBD1. Germline V lookup: CDR1 GTSNPN, CDR2 SVGIG (reference sequence). The CDR3 is made up of 13 amino acids. V dropped 0 bases and J dropped 7; count of bases not matched to a gene: 4. In DNA form, the CDR3 reads TGTGCCTGGAGTGTCCAGGGGGCGGGTGGCTACACCTTC. Residues: CAWSVQGAGGYTF.

The chain recombines TRBV9 with TRBJ1-5, with a tentative D call TRBD1 (5 bases). The V end was cut by 4 bases, the J end by 4 bases, with 12 bases between. Per the germline V gene, CDR1 is SGDLS and CDR2 is YYNGEE. The CDR3 has 14 amino acids. The CDR3 sequence is CASSPQVINQPQHF. CDR3 in DNA: TGTGCCAGCAGCCCACAGGTAATAAATCAGCCCCAGCATTTT.

This rearrangement joins TRBV2 to TRBJ2-2, with 11 bases aligning to TRBD1. CDR3 length equals 14 residues. The J segment lost 5 bases and the V segment lost 7 bases, leaving 3 bases of the junction unmatched. The germline CDR1 and CDR2 sequences are SNHLY and FYNNEI. The CDR3 DNA sequence: TGTGCCAGCAAGGGACAGGGGGAAACCGGGGAGCTGTTTTTT. This translates into CASKGQGETGELFF. The entire variable domain, with the rest obtained from reference TRBV2 and TRBJ2-2, is as follows: EPEVTQTPSHQVTQMGQEVILRCVPISNHLYFYWYRQILGQKVEFLVSFYNNEISEKSEIFDDQFSVERPDGSNFTLKIRSTKLEDSAMYFCASKGQGETGELFFGEGSRLTVL.

This sequence joins TRBV27 and TRBJ2-7, with 7 bases that match TRBD2. V gave up 2 bases and J gave up 2 bases; unmatched junction bases: 6. Germline lookup yields CDR1 MNHEY and CDR2 SMNVEV (reference sequence). The CDR3 runs to 15 residues. CDR3 coding DNA: TGTGCCAGCAGTTTACAGAGCGGGGTCCCCTACGAGCAGTACTTC. Translated, it gives CASSLQSGVPYEQYF.

The V and J genes are TRBV19 and TRBJ2-1, with D tentatively TRBD1 (6 bases). Germline-derived CDR1 and CDR2 are LNHDA and SQIVND (reference sequence). Trimming took off 7 bases at V and 2 bases at J, with 15 bases between the two ends. The CDR3 has 15 amino acids. The CDR3 here is CASTLDRYAYNEQFF. The DNA of the CDR3 is TGTGCCAGTACCCTAGACAGGTACGCCTACAATGAGCAGTTCTTC.